A single sample is the source of the 7 T cell receptor beta chains below, sequenced in a study of blood T cell repertoires in COVID-19 (TCRdb year 2020). Receptor amplification or capture employed the immunoSEQ multiplex PCR assay. TCRdb took over this immuneACCESS table, retaining in-frame rearrangements with V and J assigned. Such tables are incomplete; in checked studies, under half of the missing clones stem from an unresolved V gene, and the remainder is unexplained. This sample is represented by fewer than 450,000 clones; 90% of them were singletons. The biggest ten clones account for about 0.57% of the sample. Sequenced material: PBMCs or T cells enriched from blood (not recorded which). The origin of the receptors is a man aged 18 to 29 who had recovered from COVID-19.

The V gene is TRBV4-1, the J gene TRBJ1-6; D perhaps matches TRBD1 (5 bases). V was pared by 0 bases and J by 10 bases, with 16 bases between. The CDR3 extends over 16 amino acids. Looked up from germline, CDR1 is MGHRA and CDR2 is YSYEKL. The CDR3 sequence is CASSQDSGFGQSPLHF. Written as DNA, the CDR3 is TGCGCCAGCAGCCAAGATTCAGGTTTTGGACAATCACCCCTCCACTTT.

The chain is built from TRBV5-1 and TRBJ2-5; 11 bases are a match to TRBD1. CDR1 is SGHRS and CDR2 is YFSETQ in the germline V gene. The CDR3 consists of 15 residues. V shed 4 bases, J shed 4 bases, and the junction held 6 bases outside the gene matches. The CDR3 DNA reads TGCGCCAGCAGCCCGGACAGGGGGCGAGGAGAGACCCAGTACTTC. Encoded protein: CASSPDRGRGETQYF.

This chain connects TRBV4-1 to TRBJ1-4; D is unclear. V shed 6 bases and J shed 7 bases, with 12 bases lying between them. Germline V gene data show CDR1 as MGHRA and CDR2 as YSYEKL. The CDR3 spans 13 residues. The CDR3 reads CASSPTSGEKLFF. The CDR3 bases are TGCGCCAGCAGTCCCACAAGTGGTGAAAAACTGTTTTTT.

The chain is built from TRBV7-6 and TRBJ1-1; TRBD1 agrees at 8 bases. The CDR3 covers 13 residues. Germline-derived CDR1 and CDR2 are SGHVS and FNYEAQ. The V segment lost 7 bases and the J segment 1 base; nucleotides outside the gene matches: 2. The CDR3 nucleotides read TGTGCCAGCAAGACAGGGGAGAACACTGAAGCTTTCTTT. Translated: CASKTGENTEAFF.

The chain links TRBV9 to TRBJ2-5, with 11 bases identical to TRBD2. The ends lost 4 bases at V and 0 bases at J; junction bases unmatched: 11. The CDR3 has 18 amino acids. Germline CDR1 and CDR2: SGDLS and YYNGEE. CDR3: CASSPPRQLAGDQETQYF. Written as DNA, the CDR3 is TGTGCCAGCAGCCCACCACGCCAACTAGCGGGGGACCAAGAGACCCAGTACTTC.

This chain uses TRBV29-1 with TRBJ2-1; 12 nucleotides match TRBD2. In germline, CDR1 is SQVTM, CDR2 ANQGSEA. V dropped 1 base and J dropped 2; count of bases not matched to a gene: 3. The CDR3 loop spans 16 amino acids. The CDR3 DNA is TGCAGCGTTGAAGGACTAGCGGGAGTGACCTACAATGAGCAGTTCTTC. It translates to CSVEGLAGVTYNEQFF.

The V and J genes are TRBV5-1 and TRBJ2-2; D remains ambiguous. V was shortened by 0 bases and J by 1 base, with 10 bases between the two germline ends. Looked up from germline, CDR1 is SGHRS and CDR2 is YFSETQ. CDR3 length: 16 amino acids. The DNA of the CDR3 is TGCGCCAGCAGCTTGGGTGGGCAGGTGAACACCGGGGAGCTGTTTTTT. Protein product: CASSLGGQVNTGELFF.